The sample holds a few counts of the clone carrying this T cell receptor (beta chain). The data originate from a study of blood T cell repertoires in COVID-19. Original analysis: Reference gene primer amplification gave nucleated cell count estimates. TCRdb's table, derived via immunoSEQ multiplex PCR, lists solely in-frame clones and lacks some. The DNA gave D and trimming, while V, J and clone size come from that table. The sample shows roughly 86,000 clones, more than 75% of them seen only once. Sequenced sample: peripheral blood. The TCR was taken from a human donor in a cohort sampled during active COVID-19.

The CDR3 coding sequence is TGTGCCAGCAGCCCCTTCGACAGGGGGATTTGGGGCTACACCTTC. It is translated as CASSPFDRGIWGYTF. V and J are TRBV7-9 and TRBJ1-2, with 9 bases aligning to TRBD1. Germline V gene data show CDR1 as SEHNR and CDR2 as FQNEAQ (reference sequence). The CDR3 totals 15 residues. With V trimmed by 5 bases and J by 8 bases, 12 bases remained unmatched.